This is a list of T cell receptor beta chains from one sample in a study of cytomegalovirus exposure and HLA in healthy donors. Some clones are missing from TCRdb's copy, which holds only in-frame ones; the method was immunoSEQ multiplex PCR. Found here are some 270,000 clones, about 90% of them singletons; the top ten hold 1.7%. Sequencing used PBMCs. The receptors here all came from a girl aged 2-10 years in good health and CMV-seronegative. Each CDR3 is given with its conserved first and last residue. The D gene is left open where the match is weak. Where a row states a size, it is once, few, many or the class of an expanded clone; other rows omit it.

>TRBJ2-2|TRBD2|NA|14|TRBV27
CASTGTSPPGELFF
TGTGCCAGCACCGGGACTAGCCCCCCCGGGGAGCTGTTTTTT
>TRBJ2-7|NA|NA|14|TRBV11-2
CASSLPGSPYEQYF
TGTGCCAGCAGCTTACCGGGAAGCCCCTACGAGCAGTACTTC
>TRBJ2-7|TRBD2|NA|15|TRBV4-1
CASSQTSGSFYEQYF
TGCGCCAGCAGCCAGACTAGCGGGAGTTTCTACGAGCAGTACTTC
>TRBJ2-7|TRBD2|NA|15|TRBV19
CASSIGASGSYEQYF
TGTGCCAGTAGTATAGGGGCTAGCGGGAGCTACGAGCAGTACTTC
>TRBJ1-2|NA|NA|16|TRBV27
CASSFSRQRHNYGYTF
TGTGCCAGCAGTTTTTCCCGACAGAGACACAACTATGGCTACACCTTC
>TRBJ2-5|TRBD2|NA|13|TRBV6-1
CASSEAGGETQYF
TGTGCCAGCAGTGAAGCGGGGGGGGAGACCCAGTACTTC
>TRBJ2-2|NA|NA|13|TRBV5-1
CASSGASTGELFF
TGCGCCAGCAGCGGAGCGAGCACCGGGGAGCTGTTTTTT
>TRBJ1-2|NA|NA|14|TRBV5-5
CASSSDQGNYGYTF
TGTGCCAGCAGCTCAGACCAGGGGAACTATGGCTACACCTTC
>TRBJ1-5|NA|NA|15|TRBV19
CASSPLTASNQPQHF
TGTGCCAGTAGCCCCCTGACAGCTAGCAATCAGCCCCAGCATTTT
>TRBJ2-7|TRBD1|NA|15|TRBV2
CAMTPPGGAVVEQYF
TGTGCCATGACTCCTCCAGGGGGCGCGGTGGTTGAGCAGTACTTC
>TRBJ2-1|TRBD1|NA|14|TRBV29-1
CSAPAGTEGGEQFF
TGCAGCGCCCCCGCCGGGACAGAAGGCGGGGAGCAGTTCTTC
>TRBJ1-2|NA|NA|14|TRBV6-5
CASSSNRANYGYTF
TGTGCCAGCAGTTCGAACAGGGCTAACTATGGCTACACCTTC
>TRBJ1-5|NA|NA|16|TRBV5-5
CASSLEGRNSNQPQHF
TGTGCCAGCAGCTTGGAGGGGCGGAATAGCAATCAGCCCCAGCATTTT
>TRBJ2-1|NA|NA|13|TRBV25-1
CASSAGLIDEQFF
TGTGCCAGCAGTGCAGGGTTAATCGATGAGCAGTTCTTC
>TRBJ2-1|NA|NA|16|TRBV21-1
CASSKVPSGHSNEQFF
TGTGCCAGCAGCAAAGTCCCTAGCGGGCATTCTAATGAGCAGTTCTTC
>TRBJ2-1|TRBD1|NA|15|TRBV6-6
CASSHGQGSYNEQFF
TGTGCCAGCAGTCACGGACAGGGTAGCTACAATGAGCAGTTCTTC
>TRBJ2-4|NA|once|16|TRBV2
CASSDEGRGAKNIQYF
TGCGCCAGCAGTGATGAGGGCCGAGGGGCCAAAAACATTCAGTACTTC
>TRBJ2-7|NA|NA|13|TRBV19
CASSINRDYEQYF
TGTGCCAGTAGCATTAACAGGGACTACGAGCAGTACTTC
>TRBJ2-6|TRBD2|NA|17|TRBV4-2
CASSRGEGLTGANVLTF
TGTGCCAGCAGCCGGGGGGAGGGATTAACTGGGGCCAACGTCCTGACTTTC
>TRBJ1-6|NA|NA|16|TRBV15
CATSRTGLTYNSPLHF
TGTGCCACCAGCAGAACCGGACTAACTTATAATTCACCCCTCCACTTT
>TRBJ2-2|NA|NA|13|TRBV5-1
CASSLASPGELFF
TGCGCCAGCAGCTTGGCTAGCCCCGGGGAGCTGTTTTTT
>TRBJ2-3|NA|NA|14|TRBV7-9
CASSLEGGAHTQYF
TGTGCCAGCAGCTTAGAGGGGGGGGCGCATACGCAGTATTTT
>TRBJ1-2|NA|NA|14|TRBV28
CASSVGQPGNGYTF
TGTGCCAGCAGTGTAGGACAGCCTGGGAATGGCTACACCTTC
>TRBJ2-7|TRBD1|NA|13|TRBV6-5
CASKEGAGYEQYF
TGTGCCAGCAAAGAGGGGGCAGGATACGAGCAGTACTTC
>TRBJ2-3|NA|NA|14|TRBV12-2
CASRLLAGSDTQYF
TGTGCAAGTCGCTTACTAGCGGGCTCGGATACGCAGTATTTT
>TRBJ2-3|TRBD2|NA|20|TRBV10-2
CASSEPQGTSGAGRTDTQYF
TGCGCCAGCTCAGAACCCCAAGGGACTAGCGGGGCGGGACGGACAGATACGCAGTATTTT
>TRBJ1-1|NA|few|16|TRBV4-1
CASSQEGGTVQSEAFF
TGCGCCAGCAGCCAAGAGGGGGGGACGGTGCAGAGTGAAGCTTTCTTT
>TRBJ1-5|NA|NA|15|TRBV5-4
CASSLEGVGDQPQHF
TGTGCCAGCAGCTTGGAAGGGGTTGGGGATCAGCCCCAGCATTTT
>TRBJ1-1|TRBD1|NA|13|TRBV29-1
CSVPGTGATEAFF
TGCAGCGTTCCCGGGACAGGGGCCACTGAAGCTTTCTTT
>TRBJ2-5|TRBD2|NA|16|TRBV6-1
CASSEGSGAQQETQYF
TGTGCCAGCAGTGAGGGTAGCGGGGCACAACAAGAGACCCAGTACTTC
>TRBJ2-2|TRBD2|NA|14|TRBV2
CASFLAANTGELFF
TGTGCCAGCTTTCTAGCGGCGAACACCGGGGAGCTGTTTTTT
>TRBJ1-1|TRBD1|NA|12|TRBV29-1
CSVEERGPGAFF
TGCAGCGTTGAAGAAAGGGGGCCTGGGGCTTTCTTT
>TRBJ2-3|TRBD2|NA|17|TRBV11-2
CASSQMKLAGGTDTQYF
TGTGCCAGCAGCCAGATGAAACTAGCGGGGGGCACAGATACGCAGTATTTT